The clone carrying this TCR beta chain has at least ten counts. TCRdb passed the 5' RACE reads through MiXCR, listing each CDR3 protein once. The repertoire includes tens of thousands of distinct CDR3 sequences, around 15% of them detected once, and approximately 4.6% sits in the top ten. The length of the CDR3 is 13 residues. V gave up 5 bases and J gave up 5 bases, with 15 bases separating them. Germline CDR1 is SQVTM and CDR2 is ANQGSEA. These data come from a study of T cells of healthy individuals. The rearrangement links TRBV29-1 to TRBJ2-5; D ambiguous. This sequence originates from a human donor in good health. The DNA of the CDR3 is TGCAGCGTTCTGAGGTTTGGCGACGAGACCCAGTACTTC. Residues: CSVLRFGDETQYF.